These T cell receptor beta chains were read from a single sample in a study of cytomegalovirus exposure and HLA in healthy donors. Profiling relied on immunoSEQ multiplex PCR, and the TCRdb table lists in-frame clones only, not all of them. Of more than 75,000 clones in the sample, approximately 81% are singletons; the top ten hold 6% to 8%. Sequenced sample: PBMCs. These receptors came from a woman between 45 and 65 years old in good health and CMV-seropositive. The CDR3 runs from the conserved cysteine through the conserved F or W. The order of the fields is D gene, J gene, clone size, V gene, CDR3 DNA, CDR3 protein. D genes are given only for firm matches. Part of the rows lack a size; the others show once, few, many or a class for expanded clones.

TRBD1	TRBJ1-2	-	TRBV6-1	TGTGCCAGCAGCGTACAGGGGGCCATATCTTATGGCTACACCTTC	CASSVQGAISYGYTF
-	TRBJ1-5	-	TRBV5-4	TGTGCCAGCAGCTACATAGGCAGGGCTGGCAATCAGCCCCAGCATTTT	CASSYIGRAGNQPQHF
-	TRBJ1-1	-	TRBV5-1	TGCGCCAGCAGCTTGTCAGGGAGGGCTGAAGCTTTCTTT	CASSLSGRAEAFF
-	TRBJ2-7	-	TRBV18	TGTGCCAGCTCACCTACAGAGTACGAGCAGTACTTC	CASSPTEYEQYF
TRBD1	TRBJ2-1	-	TRBV4-1	TGCGCCAGCAGCCATGCCGGGACAGGGCCCTACAATGAGCAGTTCTTC	CASSHAGTGPYNEQFF
-	TRBJ1-1	-	TRBV9	TGTGCCAGCAGCTCACAGGGAGAAGCTTTCTTT	CASSSQGEAFF
-	TRBJ2-7	few	TRBV5-1	TGCGCCAGCAGCGCCTCGCTGTCCTACGAGCAGTACTTC	CASSASLSYEQYF
-	TRBJ2-1	-	TRBV7-7	TGTGCTAGCAGCCCCCCAGGAGCGGATGAGCAGTTCTTC	CASSPPGADEQFF
-	TRBJ2-7	-	TRBV30	TGTGCCTGGAGTAGCATCGGCGGGTATCGCGAGCAGTACTTC	CAWSSIGGYREQYF
TRBD2	TRBJ2-5	-	TRBV29-1	TGCAGCGTTCAGACTAGCGGGAGCGAGACCCAGTACTTC	CSVQTSGSETQYF
-	TRBJ1-5	-	TRBV30	TGTGCCTGGAGAGCCCCCGGGGGACAGCCCCAGCATTTT	CAWRAPGGQPQHF
-	TRBJ2-7	-	TRBV27	TGTGCCAGCAGGCTAACAAGGGACACGTGGTACGAGCAGTACTTC	CASRLTRDTWYEQYF
-	TRBJ2-7	few	TRBV6-1	TGTGCCAGCTCTCTAGAGGGCTACGAGCAGTACTTC	CASSLEGYEQYF
-	TRBJ1-2	-	TRBV27	TGTGCCAGCAGTTTAGGAAAGGGGGAGAGCTATGGCTACACCTTC	CASSLGKGESYGYTF
TRBD1	TRBJ1-1	-	TRBV7-2	TGTGCCAGCAGCTTTATAGAGGGGGCAGCAGAAGCTTTCTTT	CASSFIEGAAEAFF
TRBD1	TRBJ1-2	-	TRBV25-1	TGTGCCAGCAGTGAAAGCTGGACAGGAGACTATGGCTACACCTTC	CASSESWTGDYGYTF
TRBD2	TRBJ2-7	-	TRBV2	TGTGCCAGCAGGTCTAGCGGGAGGGCGTACGAGCAGTACTTC	CASRSSGRAYEQYF
TRBD2	TRBJ2-7	-	TRBV2	TGTGCCAGCAGTATGTCTAGCGGGAAATACGAGCAGTACTTC	CASSMSSGKYEQYF
-	TRBJ2-1	-	TRBV11-2	TGTGCCAGCAGCTCAACCCAGGGTGATGAGCAGTTCTTC	CASSSTQGDEQFF
-	TRBJ1-5	-	TRBV19	TGTGCCAGTAATCTGGGACTTAGCAATCAGCCCCAGCATTTT	CASNLGLSNQPQHF
TRBD2	TRBJ2-3	-	TRBV29-1	TGCAGCGTTGGGGGACTAGCGGGGGGCACAGATACGCAGTATTTT	CSVGGLAGGTDTQYF
-	TRBJ2-3	-	TRBV5-1	TGCGCCAGCATAATGTCGAGAGGATCTAGCACAGATACGCAGTATTTT	CASIMSRGSSTDTQYF
-	TRBJ1-2	-	TRBV15	TGTGCCACCAGCAGAGATTCAGTGTATGGCTACACCTTC	CATSRDSVYGYTF
TRBD1	TRBJ1-5	-	TRBV2	TGTGCCAGCAGGTGGGACAGGGGAGGCAATCAGCCCCAGCATTTT	CASRWDRGGNQPQHF
-	TRBJ1-5	-	TRBV7-8	TGTGCCAGCAGCTCCCTAGGCAAGAGCCAGCATTTT	CASSSLGKSQHF
TRBD1	TRBJ1-5	few	TRBV6-6	TGTGCCATCAGTGGACAGGGCGGCCAGCCCCAGCATTTT	CAISGQGGQPQHF
-	TRBJ2-1	once	TRBV11-2	TGTGCCAGCAGCCCAAGACAGGTGTCGAGCTCCTACAATGAGCAGTTCTTC	CASSPRQVSSSYNEQFF
-	TRBJ2-1	once	TRBV5-1	TGCGCCAGCAGCTTGGAAGCGGCAAGCTCCTACAATGAGCAGTTCTTC	CASSLEAASSYNEQFF